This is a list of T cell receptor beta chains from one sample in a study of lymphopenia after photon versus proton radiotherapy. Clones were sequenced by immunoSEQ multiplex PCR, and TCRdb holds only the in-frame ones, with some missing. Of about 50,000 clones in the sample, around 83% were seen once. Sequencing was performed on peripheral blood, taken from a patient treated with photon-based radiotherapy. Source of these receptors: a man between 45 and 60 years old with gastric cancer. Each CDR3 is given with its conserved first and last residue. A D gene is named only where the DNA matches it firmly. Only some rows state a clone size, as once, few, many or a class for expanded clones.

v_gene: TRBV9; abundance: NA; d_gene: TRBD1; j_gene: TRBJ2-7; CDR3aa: CASSDGTGGHEQYF; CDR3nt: TGTGCCAGCAGCGACGGGACAGGGGGCCACGAGCAGTACTTC
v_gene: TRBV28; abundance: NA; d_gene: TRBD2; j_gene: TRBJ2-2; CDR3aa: CASTPSTRGGELFF; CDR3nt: TGTGCCAGCACCCCCTCGACGCGGGGGGGGGAGCTGTTTTTT
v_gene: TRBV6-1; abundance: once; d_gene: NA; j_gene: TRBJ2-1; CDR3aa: CASSVFRAEQFF; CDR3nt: TGTGCCAGCAGTGTGTTTCGGGCTGAGCAGTTCTTC
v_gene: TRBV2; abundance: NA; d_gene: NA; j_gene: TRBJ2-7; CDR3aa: CASRGGRGTYEQYF; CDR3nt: TGTGCCAGCAGGGGGGGCAGGGGAACCTACGAGCAGTACTTC
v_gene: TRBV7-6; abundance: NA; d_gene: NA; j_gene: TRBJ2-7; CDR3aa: CARAGGQASYEQYF; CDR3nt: TGTGCCAGAGCAGGCGGGCAGGCCTCCTACGAGCAGTACTTC
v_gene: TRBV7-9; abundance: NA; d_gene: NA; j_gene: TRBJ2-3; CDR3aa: CASSPGLSGASTDTQYF; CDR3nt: TGTGCCAGCAGCCCCGGGCTATCGGGGGCCAGCACAGATACGCAGTATTTT
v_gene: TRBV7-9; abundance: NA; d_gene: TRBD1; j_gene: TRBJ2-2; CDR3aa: CASSLRGRGGELFF; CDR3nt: TGTGCCAGCAGCCTAAGGGGGCGCGGCGGGGAGCTGTTTTTT
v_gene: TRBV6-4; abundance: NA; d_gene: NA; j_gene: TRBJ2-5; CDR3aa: CASSEQGGAETQYF; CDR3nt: TGTGCCAGCAGTGAGCAGGGAGGCGCAGAGACCCAGTACTTC
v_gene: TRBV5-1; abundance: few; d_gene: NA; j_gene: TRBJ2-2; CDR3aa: CASSLAGAQATGELFF; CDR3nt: TGCGCCAGCAGCTTGGCCGGCGCCCAAGCGACCGGGGAGCTGTTTTTT
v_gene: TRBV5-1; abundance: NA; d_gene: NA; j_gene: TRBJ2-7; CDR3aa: CASGLDISYEQYF; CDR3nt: TGCGCCAGCGGTTTAGACATCTCCTACGAGCAGTACTTC
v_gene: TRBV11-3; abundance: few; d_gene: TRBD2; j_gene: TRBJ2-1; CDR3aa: CASSLGVAGESYNEQFF; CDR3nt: TGTGCCAGCAGCTTAGGCGTAGCGGGAGAAAGCTACAATGAGCAGTTCTTC
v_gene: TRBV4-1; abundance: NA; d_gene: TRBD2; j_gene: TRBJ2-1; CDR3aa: CASSLLAGGSYEQFF; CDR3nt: TGCGCCAGCAGCCTTCTAGCGGGAGGCAGCTATGAGCAGTTCTTC
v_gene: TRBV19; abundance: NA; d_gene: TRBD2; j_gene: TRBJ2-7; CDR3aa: CASSIPGGPGYEQYF; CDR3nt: TGTGCCAGTAGTATACCGGGAGGGCCTGGTTACGAGCAGTACTTC
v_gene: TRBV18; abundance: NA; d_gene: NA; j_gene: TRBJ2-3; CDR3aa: CASSPPKATSTDTQYF; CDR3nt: TGTGCCAGCTCACCACCGAAGGCCACTAGCACAGATACGCAGTATTTT
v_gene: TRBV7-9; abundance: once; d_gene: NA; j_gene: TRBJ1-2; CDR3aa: CASSLASLKKGYGYTF; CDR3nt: TGTGCCAGCAGCTTAGCGTCTCTCAAGAAGGGGTATGGCTACACCTTC
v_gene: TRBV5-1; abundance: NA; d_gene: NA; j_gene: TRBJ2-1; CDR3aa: CASSSGDGPNEQFF; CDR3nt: TGCGCCAGCAGCTCAGGGGACGGACCGAATGAGCAGTTCTTC
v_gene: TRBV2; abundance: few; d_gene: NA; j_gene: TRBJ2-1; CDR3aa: CASSDHGTVVPNEQFF; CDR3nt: TGTGCCAGCAGTGATCACGGGACGGTGGTCCCCAATGAGCAGTTCTTC
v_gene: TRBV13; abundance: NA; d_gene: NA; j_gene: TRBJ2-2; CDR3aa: CASSLGLGKIAGELFF; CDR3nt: TGTGCCAGCAGCTTAGGCCTAGGAAAGATCGCCGGGGAGCTGTTTTTT
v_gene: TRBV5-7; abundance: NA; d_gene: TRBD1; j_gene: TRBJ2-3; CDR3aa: CASSSATGVDTQYF; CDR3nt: TGTGCCAGCAGCTCGGCGACAGGGGTGGATACGCAGTATTTT
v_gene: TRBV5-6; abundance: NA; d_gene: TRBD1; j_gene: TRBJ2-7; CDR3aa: CASSLGQGIYEQYF; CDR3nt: TGTGCCAGCAGCTTGGGACAGGGGATATACGAGCAGTACTTC
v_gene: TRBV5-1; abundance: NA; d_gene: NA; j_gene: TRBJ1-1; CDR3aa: CASSHGRAGNTEAFF; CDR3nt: TGCGCCAGCAGCCACGGACGGGCCGGTAACACTGAAGCTTTCTTT
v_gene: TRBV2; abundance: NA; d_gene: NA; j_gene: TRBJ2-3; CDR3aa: CASSRQDFLTDTQYF; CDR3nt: TGTGCCAGCAGTAGACAGGATTTTTTGACAGATACGCAGTATTTT
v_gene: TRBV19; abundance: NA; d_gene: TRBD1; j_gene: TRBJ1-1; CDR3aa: CASSPQQQGMNTEAFF; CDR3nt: TGTGCCAGTAGTCCCCAACAACAGGGGATGAACACTGAAGCTTTCTTT
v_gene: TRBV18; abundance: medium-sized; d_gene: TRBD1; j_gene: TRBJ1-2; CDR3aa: CASSPDRVPSYGYTF; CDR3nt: TGTGCCAGCTCACCAGACAGGGTCCCGAGCTATGGCTACACCTTC
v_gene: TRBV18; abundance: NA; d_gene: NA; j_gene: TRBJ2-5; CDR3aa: CASSPQGNRETQYF; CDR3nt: TGTGCCAGCTCACCACAGGGTAATCGAGAGACCCAGTACTTC
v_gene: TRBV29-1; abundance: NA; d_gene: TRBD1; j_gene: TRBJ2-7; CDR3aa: CSVVGGQGATEQYF; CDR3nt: TGCAGCGTTGTAGGTGGACAGGGGGCGACCGAGCAGTACTTC
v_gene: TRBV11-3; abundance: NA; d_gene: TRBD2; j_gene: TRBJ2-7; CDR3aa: CASSFGRPSGSPSYEQYF; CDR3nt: TGTGCCAGCAGCTTTGGGCGGCCTAGCGGGAGTCCTTCCTACGAGCAGTACTTC
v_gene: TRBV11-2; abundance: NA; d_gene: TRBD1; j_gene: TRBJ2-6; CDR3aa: CASSVRDRVRGANVLTF; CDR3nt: TGTGCCAGCAGCGTCCGGGACAGGGTGCGGGGGGCCAACGTCCTGACTTTC
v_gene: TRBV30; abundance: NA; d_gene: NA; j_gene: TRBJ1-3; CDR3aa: CAWSGGFGNTIYF; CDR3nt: TGTGCCTGGAGTGGAGGTTTTGGAAACACCATATATTTT
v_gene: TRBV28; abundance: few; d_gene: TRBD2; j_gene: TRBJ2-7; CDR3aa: CASTPLAGVYEQYF; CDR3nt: TGTGCCAGCACCCCACTAGCGGGAGTCTACGAGCAGTACTTC
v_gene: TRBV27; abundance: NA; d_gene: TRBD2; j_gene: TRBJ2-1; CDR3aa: CASSLQGTSGRAFEQFF; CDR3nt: TGTGCCAGCAGTTTACAAGGGACTAGCGGGAGGGCCTTTGAGCAGTTCTTC
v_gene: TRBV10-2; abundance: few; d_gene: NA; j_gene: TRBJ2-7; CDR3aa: CASSDAVKGYEQYF; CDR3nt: TGCGCCAGCAGTGACGCCGTGAAGGGTTACGAGCAGTACTTC
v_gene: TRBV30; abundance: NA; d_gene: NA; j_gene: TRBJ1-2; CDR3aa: CAWSGLMGASGYTF; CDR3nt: TGTGCCTGGAGTGGTCTAATGGGGGCGTCTGGCTACACCTTC
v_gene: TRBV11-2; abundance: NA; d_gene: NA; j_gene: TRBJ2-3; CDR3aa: CASSSLAGGGTDTQYF; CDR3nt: TGTGCCAGCAGTTCTCTAGCTGGGGGCGGGACAGATACGCAGTATTTT
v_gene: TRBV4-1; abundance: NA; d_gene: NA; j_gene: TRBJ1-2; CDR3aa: CASSQVSAEGGYTF; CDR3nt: TGCGCCAGCAGCCAAGTTTCGGCAGAAGGTGGCTACACCTTC
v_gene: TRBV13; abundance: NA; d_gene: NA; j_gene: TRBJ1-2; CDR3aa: CASSSEGDTFGNGYTF; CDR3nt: NA
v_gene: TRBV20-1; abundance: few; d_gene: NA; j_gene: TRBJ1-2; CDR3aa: CSARDKIGYTF; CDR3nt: TGCAGTGCTAGAGATAAAATTGGCTACACCTTC
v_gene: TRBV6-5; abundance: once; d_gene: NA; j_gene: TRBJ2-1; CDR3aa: CASSRTIYNEQFF; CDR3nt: TGTGCCAGCAGTAGGACTATTTACAATGAGCAGTTCTTC
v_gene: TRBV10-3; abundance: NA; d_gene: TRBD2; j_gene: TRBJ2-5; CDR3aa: CAISGLAGVSETQYF; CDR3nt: TGTGCCATCAGCGGACTAGCGGGAGTCTCAGAGACCCAGTACTTC
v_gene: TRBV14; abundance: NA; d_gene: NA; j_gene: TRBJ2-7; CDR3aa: CASSQDIGRRDEQYF; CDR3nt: TGTGCCAGCAGCCAAGACATCGGAAGAAGGGACGAGCAGTACTTC
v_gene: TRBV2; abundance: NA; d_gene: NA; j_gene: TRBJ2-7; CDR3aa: CASSEAGRGVIEQYF; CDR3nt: TGTGCCAGCAGTGAAGCGGGCAGGGGTGTTATAGAGCAGTACTTC
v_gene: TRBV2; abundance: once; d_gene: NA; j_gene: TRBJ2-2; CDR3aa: CASSETRTGELFF; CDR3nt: TGTGCCAGCAGTGAGACCCGCACCGGGGAGCTGTTTTTT
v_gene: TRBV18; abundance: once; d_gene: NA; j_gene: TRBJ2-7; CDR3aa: CASSPDSSNYEQYF; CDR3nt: TGTGCCAGCTCACCTGATAGCTCAAACTACGAGCAGTACTTC
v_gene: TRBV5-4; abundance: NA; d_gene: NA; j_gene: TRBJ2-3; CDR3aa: CASSRGPLSTDTQYF; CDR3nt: TGTGCCAGCAGCCGGGGACCCCTGAGCACAGATACGCAGTATTTT
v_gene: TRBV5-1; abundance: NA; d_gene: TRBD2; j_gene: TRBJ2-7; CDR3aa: CASSLAAGGTYEQYF; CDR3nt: TGCGCCAGCAGCTTGGCAGCGGGAGGAACCTACGAGCAGTACTTC
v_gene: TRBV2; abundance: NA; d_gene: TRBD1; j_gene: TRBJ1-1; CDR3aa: CASSRTGGNTEAFF; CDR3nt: TGTGCCAGCAGCCGGACAGGGGGTAACACTGAAGCTTTCTTT
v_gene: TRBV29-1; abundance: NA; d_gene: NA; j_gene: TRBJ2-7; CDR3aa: CSVGGLYEQYF; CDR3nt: TGCAGCGTAGGGGGACTCTACGAGCAGTACTTC
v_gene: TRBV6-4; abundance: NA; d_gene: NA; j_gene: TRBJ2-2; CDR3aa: CASSPGSTGELFF; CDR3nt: TGTGCCAGCAGTCCAGGGTCTACCGGGGAGCTGTTTTTT
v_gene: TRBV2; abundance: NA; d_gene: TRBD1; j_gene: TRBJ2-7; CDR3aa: CASRGQARYEQYF; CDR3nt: TGTGCCAGCAGGGGACAGGCCCGCTACGAGCAGTACTTC
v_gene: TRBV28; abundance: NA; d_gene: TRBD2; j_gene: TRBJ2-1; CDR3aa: CASSQVAGGNEQFF; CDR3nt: TGTGCCAGCAGCCAAGTAGCGGGAGGAAATGAGCAGTTCTTC
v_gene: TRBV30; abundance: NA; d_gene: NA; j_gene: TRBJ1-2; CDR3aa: CAGPRGGSDGYTF; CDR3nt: TGTGCCGGACCGAGAGGGGGGAGTGATGGCTACACCTTC
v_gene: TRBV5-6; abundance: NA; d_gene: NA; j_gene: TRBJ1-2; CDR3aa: CASGQINYGYTF; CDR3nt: TGTGCCAGCGGCCAGATTAACTATGGCTACACCTTC
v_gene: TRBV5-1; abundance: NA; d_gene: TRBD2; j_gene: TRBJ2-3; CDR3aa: CASSLVPSGVVDTQYF; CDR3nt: TGCGCCAGCAGCTTGGTCCCTAGCGGGGTGGTAGATACGCAGTATTTT
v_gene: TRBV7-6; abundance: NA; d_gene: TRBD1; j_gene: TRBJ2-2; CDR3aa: CASSAPGQGAANTGELFF; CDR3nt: TGTGCCAGCAGCGCCCCGGGACAGGGGGCCGCGAACACCGGGGAGCTGTTTTTT
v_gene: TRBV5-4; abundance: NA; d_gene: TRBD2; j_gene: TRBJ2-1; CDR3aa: CASSFAGGSYNEQFF; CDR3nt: TGTGCCAGCAGCTTCGCGGGAGGTAGCTACAATGAGCAGTTCTTC
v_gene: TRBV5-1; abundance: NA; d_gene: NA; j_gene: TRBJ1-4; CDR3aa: CASSLDKGRGNEKLFF; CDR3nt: TGCGCCAGCAGCTTGGACAAGGGGAGGGGTAATGAAAAACTGTTTTTT
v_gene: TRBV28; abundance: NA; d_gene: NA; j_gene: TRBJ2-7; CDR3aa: CASSHPLRYPYEQYF; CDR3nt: TGTGCCAGCAGCCACCCTCTGCGGTACCCATACGAGCAGTACTTC
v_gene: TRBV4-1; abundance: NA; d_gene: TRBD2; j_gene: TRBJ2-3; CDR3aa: CASSQGLAVPKQYF; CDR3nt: TGCGCCAGCAGCCAGGGACTAGCGGTCCCTAAGCAGTATTTT